This T cell receptor beta chain was sequenced for a study of T cell responses to AZD1222 COVID-19 vaccine. Study-wide results and limits: Among those given AZD1222, only five or six were seropositive at baseline. Two AZD1222 doses significantly raised spike-specific TCR breadth and depth over controls. There were repertoire samples only from the period after the peak T cell response. White British ancestry dominated among donors, who included more females, and clonal diversity was possibly underestimated.

Here immunoSEQ multiplex PCR was the method, and the copy in TCRdb shows in-frame clones only, minus some. Of some 100,000 clones in the sample, around nine tenths were seen once. Concerning this clone: Its antigen remains unknown. Within the sample, other DNA sequences also encode this same CDR3.

The CDR3 is 14 amino acids. V dropped 1 base and J dropped 7 bases, with 10 bases sitting between them. Per the germline V gene, CDR1 is SGHTA and CDR2 is FQGNSA. The sequences come from peripheral blood, collected on day 0 of AZD1222 vaccination. This clonotype was sampled from an adult in good health. V gene TRBV7-2 combines with J gene TRBJ1-4; possible D gene TRBD1, 5 bases. The CDR3: CASSLGGTAEKLFF. The CDR3 DNA follows: TGTGCCAGCAGCTTAGGGGGGACTGCTGAAAAACTGTTTTTT.